This T cell receptor (beta chain) was captured in a study of response to subunit inactivated influenza vaccine. Findings of the study overall: The authors proposed limited new T cell recruitment per seasonal influenza vaccination.

Only a few counts were recorded for this clonotype. Its antigen is still unknown. TCRdb re-analysed the RT-PCR reads in MiXCR, keeping a single row per CDR3 protein. The table has about 650,000 distinct CDR3 sequences, approximately 14% seen once; the top ten hold about 9.9%. Losses at the gene ends were 6 bases for V and 4 bases for J; bases not matched to a gene: 11. This CDR3 is 15 amino acids long. Germline CDR1 is SGHTA and CDR2 is FQGNSA. This material consisted of PBMCs from blood, taken 11 to 12 days after vaccination. The chain combines TRBV7-2 with TRBJ2-7; 8 bases map to TRBD1. This clonotype was sampled from a man aged 45-65 years who received an inactivated influenza vaccine. CDR3 loop: CASRKTDREIYEQYF. The CDR3 DNA reads as TGTGCCAGCAGAAAAACGGACAGGGAAATTTACGAGCAGTACTTC.